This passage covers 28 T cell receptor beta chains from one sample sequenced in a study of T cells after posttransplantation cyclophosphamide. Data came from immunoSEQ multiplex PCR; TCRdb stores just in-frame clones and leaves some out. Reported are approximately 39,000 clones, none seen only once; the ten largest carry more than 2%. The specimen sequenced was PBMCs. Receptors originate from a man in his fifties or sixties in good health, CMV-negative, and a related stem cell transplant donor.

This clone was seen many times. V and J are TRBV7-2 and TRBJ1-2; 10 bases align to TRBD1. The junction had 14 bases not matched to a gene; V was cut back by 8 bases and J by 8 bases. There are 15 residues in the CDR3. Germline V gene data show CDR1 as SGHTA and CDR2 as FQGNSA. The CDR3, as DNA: TGTGCCAGCGATAACAAGTCCCCGGGACAGGGGGGCTACACCTTC. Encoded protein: CASDNKSPGQGGYTF.

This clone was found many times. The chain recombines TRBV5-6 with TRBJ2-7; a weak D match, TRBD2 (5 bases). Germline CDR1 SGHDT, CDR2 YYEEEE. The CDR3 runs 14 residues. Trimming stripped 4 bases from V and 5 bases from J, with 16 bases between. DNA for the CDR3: TGTGCCAGCAGCCTTGGGAGTCTAGTCCACGAGCAGTACTTC. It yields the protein CASSLGSLVHEQYF.

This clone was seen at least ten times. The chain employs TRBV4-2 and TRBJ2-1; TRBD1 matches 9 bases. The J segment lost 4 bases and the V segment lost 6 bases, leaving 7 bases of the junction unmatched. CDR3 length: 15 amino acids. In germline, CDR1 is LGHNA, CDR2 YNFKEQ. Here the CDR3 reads CASRSGTGLYNEQFF. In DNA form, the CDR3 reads TGTGCCAGCAGATCCGGGACAGGGCTTTACAATGAGCAGTTCTTC.

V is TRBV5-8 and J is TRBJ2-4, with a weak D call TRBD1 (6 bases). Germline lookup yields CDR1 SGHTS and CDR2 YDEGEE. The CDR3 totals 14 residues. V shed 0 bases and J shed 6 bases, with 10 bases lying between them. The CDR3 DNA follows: TGTGCCAGCAGCTTGGGACAGGTCAGAAACATTCAGTACTTC. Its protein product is CASSLGQVRNIQYF.

CDR3 in DNA: TGTGCCAGCAGCTTAGGGGGGACAAATCAAGAGACCCAGTACTTC. It encodes CASSLGGTNQETQYF. The V and J genes are TRBV7-7 and TRBJ2-5, with D perhaps matching TRBD1 (6 bases). The CDR3 has 15 residues. Germline CDR1 reads SSHAT; CDR2 reads FNYEAQ (reference sequence). V was trimmed by 1 base and J by 2 bases, leaving 11 bases between them.

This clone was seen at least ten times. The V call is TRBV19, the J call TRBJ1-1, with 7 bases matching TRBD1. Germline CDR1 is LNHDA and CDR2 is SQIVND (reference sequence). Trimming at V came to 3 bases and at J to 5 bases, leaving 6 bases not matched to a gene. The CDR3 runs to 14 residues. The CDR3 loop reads CASSIRQGFTEAFF. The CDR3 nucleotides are TGTGCCAGTAGTATTCGACAGGGATTTACTGAAGCTTTCTTT.

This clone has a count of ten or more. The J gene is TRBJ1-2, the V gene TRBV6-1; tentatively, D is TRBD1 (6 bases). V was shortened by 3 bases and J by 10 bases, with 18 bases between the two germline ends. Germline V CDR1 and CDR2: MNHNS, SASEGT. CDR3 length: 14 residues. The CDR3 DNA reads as TGTGCCAGCAGTGAGGGAGTGACAGGACAAGACTACACCTTC. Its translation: CASSEGVTGQDYTF.

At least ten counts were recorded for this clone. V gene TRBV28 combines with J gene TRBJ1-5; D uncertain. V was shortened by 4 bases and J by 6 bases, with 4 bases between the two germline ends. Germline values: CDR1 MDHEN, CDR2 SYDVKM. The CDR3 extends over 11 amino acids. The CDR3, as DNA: TGTGCCAGCAGTTATAGTCAGCCCCAGCATTTT. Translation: CASSYSQPQHF.

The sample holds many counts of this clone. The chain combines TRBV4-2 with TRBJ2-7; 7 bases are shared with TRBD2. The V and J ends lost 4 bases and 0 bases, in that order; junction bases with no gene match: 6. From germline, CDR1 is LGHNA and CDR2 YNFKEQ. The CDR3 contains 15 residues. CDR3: CASSRGSSGSYEQYF. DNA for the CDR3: TGTGCCAGCAGCCGGGGCTCTAGCGGCTCCTACGAGCAGTACTTC.

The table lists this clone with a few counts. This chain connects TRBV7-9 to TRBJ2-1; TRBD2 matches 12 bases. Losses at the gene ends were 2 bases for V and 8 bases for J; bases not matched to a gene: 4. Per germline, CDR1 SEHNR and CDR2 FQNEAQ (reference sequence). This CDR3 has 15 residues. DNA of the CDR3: TGTGCCAGCAGCTTAACGTCTAGCGGGAGGGATGAGCAGTTCTTC. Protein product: CASSLTSSGRDEQFF.

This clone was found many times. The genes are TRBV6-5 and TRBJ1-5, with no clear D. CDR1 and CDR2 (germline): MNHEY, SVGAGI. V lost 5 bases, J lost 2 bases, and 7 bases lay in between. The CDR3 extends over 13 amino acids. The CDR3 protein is CASSITGNQPQHF. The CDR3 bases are TGTGCCAGCAGTATTACAGGCAATCAGCCCCAGCATTTT.

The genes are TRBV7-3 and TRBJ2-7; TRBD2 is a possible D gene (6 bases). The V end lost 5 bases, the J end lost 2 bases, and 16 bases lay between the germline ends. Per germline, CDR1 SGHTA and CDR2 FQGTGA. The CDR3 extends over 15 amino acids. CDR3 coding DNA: TGTGCCAGCAGCATCAACCCGGGAGACACCTACGAGCAGTACTTC. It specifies CASSINPGDTYEQYF.

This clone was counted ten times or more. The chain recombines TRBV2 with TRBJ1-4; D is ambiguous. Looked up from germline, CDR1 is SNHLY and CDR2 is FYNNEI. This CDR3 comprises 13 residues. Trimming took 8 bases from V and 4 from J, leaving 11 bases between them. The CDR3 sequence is CASEPEVNEKLFF. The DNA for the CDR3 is TGTGCCAGCGAGCCAGAGGTTAATGAAAAACTGTTTTTT.

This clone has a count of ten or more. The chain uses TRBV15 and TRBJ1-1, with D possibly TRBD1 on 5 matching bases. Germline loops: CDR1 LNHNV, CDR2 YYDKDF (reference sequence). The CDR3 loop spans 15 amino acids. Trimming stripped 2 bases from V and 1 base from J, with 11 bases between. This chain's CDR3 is CATSRRGGRNTEAFF. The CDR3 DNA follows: TGTGCCACCAGCAGAAGGGGAGGTAGGAACACTGAAGCTTTCTTT.

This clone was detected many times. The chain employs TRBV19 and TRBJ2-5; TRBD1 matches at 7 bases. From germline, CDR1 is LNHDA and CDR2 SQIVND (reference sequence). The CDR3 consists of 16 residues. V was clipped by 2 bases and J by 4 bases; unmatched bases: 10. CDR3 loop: CASSIQTTGSGETQYF. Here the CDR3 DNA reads TGTGCCAGTAGTATACAGACGACAGGGTCGGGAGAGACCCAGTACTTC.

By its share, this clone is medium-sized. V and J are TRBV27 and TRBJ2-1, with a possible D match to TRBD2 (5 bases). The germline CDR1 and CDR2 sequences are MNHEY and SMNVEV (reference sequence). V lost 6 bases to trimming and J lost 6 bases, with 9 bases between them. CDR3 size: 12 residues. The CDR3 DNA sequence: TGTGCCAGCAGGCTAGCCAGCAATGAGCAGTTCTTC. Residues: CASRLASNEQFF.

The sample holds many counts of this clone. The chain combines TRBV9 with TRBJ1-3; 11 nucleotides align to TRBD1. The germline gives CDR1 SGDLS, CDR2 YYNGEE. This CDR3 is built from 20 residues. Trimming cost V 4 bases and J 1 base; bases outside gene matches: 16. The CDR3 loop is CASSQTTRDRGIRSGNTIYF. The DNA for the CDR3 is TGTGCCAGCAGCCAAACCACCCGGGACAGGGGGATTCGGTCTGGAAACACCATATATTTT.

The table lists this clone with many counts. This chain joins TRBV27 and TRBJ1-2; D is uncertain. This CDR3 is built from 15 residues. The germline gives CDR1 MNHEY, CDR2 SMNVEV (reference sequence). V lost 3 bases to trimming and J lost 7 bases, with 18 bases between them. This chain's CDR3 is CASSLSTHLYSGYTF. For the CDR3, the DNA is TGTGCCAGCAGTTTGTCCACCCACCTCTATTCTGGCTACACCTTC.

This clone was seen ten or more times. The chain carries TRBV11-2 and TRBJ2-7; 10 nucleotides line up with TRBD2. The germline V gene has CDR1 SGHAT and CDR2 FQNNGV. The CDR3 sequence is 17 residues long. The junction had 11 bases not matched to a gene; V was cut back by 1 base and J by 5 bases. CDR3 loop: CASSLVAGGGGIDEQYF. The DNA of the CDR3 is TGTGCCAGCAGCTTAGTAGCGGGAGGCGGGGGGATTGACGAGCAGTACTTC.

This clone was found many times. CDR3 bases: TGTGCCAGCAGTGAGGGTCTAGCGAGCAAAAGCTACGAGCAGTACTTC. Translating gives CASSEGLASKSYEQYF. V is TRBV2 and J is TRBJ2-7; TRBD2 is a possible D gene (6 bases). V dropped 3 bases and J dropped 3 bases, with 18 bases sitting between them. The length of the CDR3 is 16 residues. Germline V gives CDR1 SNHLY, CDR2 FYNNEI.

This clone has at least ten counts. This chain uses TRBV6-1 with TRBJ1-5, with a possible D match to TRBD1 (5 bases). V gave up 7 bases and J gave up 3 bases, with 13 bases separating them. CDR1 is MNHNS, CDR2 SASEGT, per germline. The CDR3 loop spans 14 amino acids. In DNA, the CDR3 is TGTGCCAGCACCCCCGGGGGGATCAATCAGCCCCAGCATTTT. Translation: CASTPGGINQPQHF.

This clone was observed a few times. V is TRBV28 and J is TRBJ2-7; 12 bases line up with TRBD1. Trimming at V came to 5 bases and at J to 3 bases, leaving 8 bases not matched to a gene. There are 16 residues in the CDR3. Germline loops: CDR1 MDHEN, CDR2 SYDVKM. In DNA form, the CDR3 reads TGTGCCAGCAGTCCAGCCGGGACAGGGGGCGTCTACGAGCAGTACTTC. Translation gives CASSPAGTGGVYEQYF.

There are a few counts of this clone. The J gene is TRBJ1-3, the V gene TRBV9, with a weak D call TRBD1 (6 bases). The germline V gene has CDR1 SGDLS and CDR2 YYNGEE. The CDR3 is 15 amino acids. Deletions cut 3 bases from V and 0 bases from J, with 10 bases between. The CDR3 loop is CASSAGVNSGNTIYF. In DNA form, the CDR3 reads TGTGCCAGCAGCGCAGGGGTTAACTCTGGAAACACCATATATTTT.

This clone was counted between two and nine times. CDR3 bases: TGTGCCAGCAGCATCACAGGACACACAGATACGCAGTATTTT. It is translated as CASSITGHTDTQYF. V and J are TRBV7-6 and TRBJ2-3; D is perhaps TRBD1 (5 bases). The CDR3 length is 14 residues. V was clipped by 5 bases and J by 2 bases, with 11 bases between them. CDR1 is SGHVS, CDR2 FNYEAQ, per germline.

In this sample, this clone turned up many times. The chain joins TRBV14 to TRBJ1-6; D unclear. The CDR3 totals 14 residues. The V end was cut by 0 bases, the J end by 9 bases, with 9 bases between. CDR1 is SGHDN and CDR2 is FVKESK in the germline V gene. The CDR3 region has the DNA TGTGCCAGCAGCCAAGACGCGCCCTCTTCACCCCTCCACTTT. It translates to CASSQDAPSSPLHF.

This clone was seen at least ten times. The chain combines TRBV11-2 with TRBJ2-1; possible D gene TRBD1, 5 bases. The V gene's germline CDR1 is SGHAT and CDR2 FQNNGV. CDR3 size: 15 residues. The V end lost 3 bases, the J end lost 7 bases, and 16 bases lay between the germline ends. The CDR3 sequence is CASSFFLRDSNEQFF. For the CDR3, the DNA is TGTGCCAGCAGCTTTTTTCTCAGGGATTCGAATGAGCAGTTCTTC.

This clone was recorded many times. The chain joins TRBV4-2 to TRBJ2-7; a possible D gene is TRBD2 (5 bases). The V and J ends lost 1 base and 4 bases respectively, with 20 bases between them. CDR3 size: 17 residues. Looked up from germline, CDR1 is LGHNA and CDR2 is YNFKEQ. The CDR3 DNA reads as TGTGCCAGCAGCCAAGTGAGCGGTTCAACTCGAAGATACGAGCAGTACTTC. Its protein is CASSQVSGSTRRYEQYF.

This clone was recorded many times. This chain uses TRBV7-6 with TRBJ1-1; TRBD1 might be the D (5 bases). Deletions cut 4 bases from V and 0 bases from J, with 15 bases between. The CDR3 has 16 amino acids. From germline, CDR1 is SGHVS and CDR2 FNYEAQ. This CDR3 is CASSSDPDSLNTEAFF. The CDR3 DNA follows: TGTGCCAGCAGCTCGGACCCCGACAGCCTGAACACTGAAGCTTTCTTT.